This T cell receptor beta chain was sequenced for a study of CD8 T cells in Susac syndrome. cDNA came from roughly 0.53 to 1 ug RNA primed by random hexamers. By means of immunoSEQ multiplex PCR, TCR beta CDR3 spanning 54 Vbeta and 13 Jbeta underwent amplification. TCRdb processed the immunoSEQ multiplex PCR reads anew with MiXCR; each CDR3 protein has one entry. The sample lists some 190,000 distinct CDR3 sequences, 85% to 95% seen once, with 0.1% in the top ten. Germline V gene sequence: CDR1 LGHNA, CDR2 YNFKEQ. This CDR3 is built from 16 residues. The ends were cut back, 4 bases at V and 1 base at J, with 13 bases in the middle.

V gene TRBV4-2 combines with J gene TRBJ2-2, with TRBD2 as a possible D gene (8 bases). The receptor was derived from a human donor in good health. Sequencing was performed on CD4+ T cells from PBMCs. The chain's CDR3 is CASSPGGDRNTGELFF. The CDR3 DNA sequence: TGTGCCAGCAGCCCGGGGGGGGACAGGAACACCGGGGAGCTGTTTTTT.